A selection of T cell receptor beta chains follows, all from one sample in a study of T cells in localized non-small cell lung cancer. Profiling relied on immunoSEQ multiplex PCR, and the TCRdb table lists in-frame clones only, not all of them. The table shows 70,000 to 90,000 clones, with around 84% occurring only once. Source: peripheral blood, taken before any cancer treatment. Receptors originate from a female donor aged 60 or older with stage I lung adenocarcinoma. CDR3s include the opening cysteine and the closing phenylalanine or tryptophan. The D gene is left open where the match is weak. Some rows have no size entry. The others give once, few or many, or a class for an expanded clone.

NA | TRBJ2-7 | NA | TRBV6-5 | TGTGCCAGCAGCGGGCAGGGTGAGCGCCGATACTTC | CASSGQGERRYF
NA | TRBJ2-3 | TRBD1 | TRBV29-1 | TGCAGCGTTTCCACCGGGACAGGAGCAGATACGCAGTATTTT | CSVSTGTGADTQYF
NA | TRBJ1-5 | NA | TRBV6-1 | TGTGCCAGCAGTGATAGGGGCAGGGGTAGCAATCAGCCCCAGCATTTT | CASSDRGRGSNQPQHF
NA | TRBJ1-3 | NA | TRBV30 | TGTGCCTGGAGCGGCGGGGTTCAAACTGGAAACACCATATATTTT | CAWSGGVQTGNTIYF
few | TRBJ2-5 | NA | TRBV5-4 | TGTGCCAGCAGCCGACCGGGGATGGGCCAGGGAGGGACAACGACCCAGTACTTC | CASSRPGMGQGGTTTQYF
NA | TRBJ2-1 | NA | TRBV10-3 | TGTGCCATCACCTCTGTTAGAGGGGACGATGAGCAGTTCTTC | CAITSVRGDDEQFF
once | TRBJ2-7 | TRBD1 | TRBV27 | TGTGCCAGCAGTTTATCATCAGGGGGCTCCTACGAGCAGTACTTC | CASSLSSGGSYEQYF
NA | TRBJ2-3 | NA | TRBV30 | TGTGCCTGGCGACGTAGCGGTAGCACAGATACGCAGTATTTT | CAWRRSGSTDTQYF
once | TRBJ1-2 | NA | TRBV12-5 | TGTGCTAGTGGTCAAGGGCACATTAATAGCGGCTACACCTTC | CASGQGHINSGYTF
NA | TRBJ1-1 | TRBD1 | TRBV28 | TGTGCCAGCATCTCAGGGGGGGCGGGTGAAGCTTTCTTT | CASISGGAGEAFF
once | TRBJ2-1 | TRBD2 | TRBV5-1 | TGCGCCAGCAGCTTTTCTAGCGGGCCTGCCCCCAATGAGCAGTTCTTC | CASSFSSGPAPNEQFF
NA | TRBJ2-3 | TRBD2 | TRBV29-1 | TGCAGCGCAATGTATGGGGGGGGATGCACAGATACGCAGTATTTT | CSAMYGGGCTDTQYF
NA | TRBJ1-2 | TRBD1 | TRBV7-9 | TGTGCCAGCAGCCGAGACAGGGTAGGGGGCTACACCTTC | CASSRDRVGGYTF
NA | TRBJ2-5 | NA | TRBV5-4 | TGTGCCAGCAGCCCGGAGGGATCGTACCAAGAGACCCAGTACTTC | CASSPEGSYQETQYF
NA | TRBJ2-7 | NA | TRBV12-5 | TGTGCTAGTGGTACCCTCTACGAGCAGTACTTC | CASGTLYEQYF
NA | TRBJ1-2 | NA | TRBV4-3 | TGCGCCAGCAGCCAGACAGGTTTCTATGGCTACACCTTC | CASSQTGFYGYTF
NA | TRBJ2-5 | TRBD2 | TRBV4-2 | TGTGCCAGCAGCCACGCTAGCGGGCGTAGGGGAGAGACCCAGTACTTC | CASSHASGRRGETQYF
NA | TRBJ2-3 | NA | TRBV4-1 | TGCGCCAGCAGCCATAGCTTGACTAGGAATCGAGATACGCAGTATTTT | CASSHSLTRNRDTQYF
NA | TRBJ2-2 | TRBD1 | TRBV29-1 | TGCAGCGCCATGGGACAGTACACCGGGGAGCTGTTTTTT | CSAMGQYTGELFF
NA | TRBJ2-6 | NA | TRBV5-4 | TGTGCCAGCAGCTTGGCCGGTTTGCGGGTTGGGGCCAACGTCCTGACTTTC | CASSLAGLRVGANVLTF